These T cell receptor beta chains were read from a single sample in a study of T cells in Graves' hyperthyroidism and ophthalmopathy. MiXCR, run by TCRdb on the multiplex PCR reads, gives a single entry per CDR3 protein. Of some 500,000 distinct CDR3 sequences listed, about 24% were seen once; the top ten hold roughly 10%. The specimen sequenced was blood. The receptors were sampled from a young woman with Graves' ophthalmopathy. Each CDR3 is given with its conserved first and last residue. A D gene is named only where the DNA matches it firmly. The size entry is marked missing in some rows and otherwise reads once, few, many or a size class.

>.|TRBJ1-1|TRBV12-3/TRBV12-4|many
TGTGCCAGCAGTTTTATTAGGGTGAACACTGAAGCTTTCTTT
CASSFIRVNTEAFF
>.|TRBJ1-1|TRBV6-6|many
TGTGCCAGCAGTACTATAGTGAACACTGAAGCTTTCTTT
CASSTIVNTEAFF
>.|TRBJ1-1|TRBV15|few
TGTGCCACCAGCGACCCTCGAGTGCGCGAGAACACTGAAGCTTTCTTT
CATSDPRVRENTEAFF
>.|TRBJ2-5|TRBV7-8|few
TGTGCCAGCAGCCGAATTTTTTCTAGCGACCAAGAGACCCAGTACTTC
CASSRIFSSDQETQYF
>TRBD1|TRBJ1-1|TRBV6-4|many
TGTGCCAGCAGTGAAGACCGGACAGGGTCTGAAGCTTTCTTT
CASSEDRTGSEAFF
>TRBD1|TRBJ1-2|TRBV12-3/TRBV12-4|many
TGTGCCAGCAGCCTGACAGGGGTTAACTATGGCTACACCTTC
CASSLTGVNYGYTF
>.|TRBJ1-5|TRBV2|.
TGTGCCAGCAGTCAACAGGGTATTAGCAATCAGCCCCAGCATTTT
CASSQQGISNQPQHF
>.|TRBJ1-2|TRBV6-1|.
TGTGCCAGCAGACTAGACAGCAACTATGGCTACACCTTC
CASRLDSNYGYTF
>.|TRBJ2-5|TRBV28|few
TGTGCCAGCAGTCCGGAGTTTCAGCAAGAGACCCAGTACTTC
CASSPEFQQETQYF
>TRBD1|TRBJ1-1|TRBV12-3/TRBV12-4|.
TGTGCCAGCAGCCCAACAACAGGGGCGGTCACTGAAGCTTTCTTT
CASSPTTGAVTEAFF
>.|TRBJ2-5|TRBV7-9|many
TGTGCCAGCAGCCTCACCTTGGAGACCCAGTACTTC
CASSLTLETQYF
>TRBD1|TRBJ1-2|TRBV24-1|many
TGTGCCACCAGTGACCCCACAGGGGGGAACTATGGCTACACCTTC
CATSDPTGGNYGYTF
>.|TRBJ1-5|TRBV6-5|.
TGTGCCAGCAGTTACTCGCCTACGGGAAGTCAGCCCCAGCATTTT
CASSYSPTGSQPQHF
>.|TRBJ2-5|TRBV6-5|many
TGTGCCAGCAGTTACTCGTGGGGTGTAGAGGCCCAGTACTTC
CASSYSWGVEAQYF
>TRBD1|TRBJ1-2|TRBV5-1|.
TGCGCCAGCAGGCAGGGGGCCCTCGGTGGCTACACCTTC
CASRQGALGGYTF
>.|TRBJ2-5|TRBV5-1|.
TGCTCCAGCAGCCGACAAGAGACCCAGTACTTC
CSSSRQETQYF
>TRBD1|TRBJ2-7|TRBV6-1|many
TGTGCCAGCAGACCGAACGACGAGGGGGCTGGCAACGAGCAGTACTTC
CASRPNDEGAGNEQYF
>.|TRBJ1-5|TRBV6-2/TRBV6-3|few
TGTGCCAGCAGTTACGGGGGGGCAGGTCAGCCCCAGCATTTT
CASSYGGAGQPQHF
>.|TRBJ1-1|TRBV27|many
TGTGCCAGCAGTTTATCGAGGGGGACCACTGAAGCTTTCTTT
CASSLSRGTTEAFF
>.|TRBJ1-2|TRBV12-3/TRBV12-4|.
TGTGCCAGCAGTTCTACGGGGCGGGCTAATGGCTACACCTTC
CASSSTGRANGYTF
>.|TRBJ1-1|TRBV4-1|.
TGCGCCAGCAGCCAACACAGCAACACTGAAGCTTTCTTT
CASSQHSNTEAFF
>TRBD1|TRBJ1-3|TRBV5-6|.
TGTGCCAGCAGCTTGCCGGCAGGGGGCCTATACGGAAACACCATATATTTT
CASSLPAGGLYGNTIYF
>.|TRBJ2-5|TRBV9|many
TGTGCCAGCAGCGAGCAAAGCACAGGGTTGATAAGGGAGACCCAGTACTTC
CASSEQSTGLIRETQYF
>.|TRBJ1-1|TRBV19|.
TGTGCCAGTAGCCCAGGGATTCGGACTGAAGCTTTCTTT
CASSPGIRTEAFF
>TRBD1|TRBJ1-5|TRBV6-5|.
TGTGCCAGCATAGGGCAGGGGGAAAATTGGCAGCCCCAGCATTTT
CASIGQGENWQPQHF
>.|TRBJ1-2|TRBV30|few
TGTGCCTGGAGTGGGAGGACCTATGGCTACACCTTC
CAWSGRTYGYTF
>.|TRBJ1-1|TRBV7-9|.
TGTGCCAGCAGCTCCAGACGCTGGAACACTGAAGCTTTCTTT
CASSSRRWNTEAFF
>.|TRBJ1-1|TRBV4-3|.
TGCGCCAGCAGCCAAGAGGCCAGGGCAACTGAAGCTTTCTTT
CASSQEARATEAFF
>TRBD2|TRBJ2-1|TRBV9|.
TGTGCCAGCAGCCCGAGCGGGGGGGTACTAGACAATGAGCAGCTCTTC
CASSPSGGVLDNEQLF
>.|TRBJ1-2|TRBV12-3/TRBV12-4|.
TGTGCCAGCAGTTTATTGCCAGAACTTAGCTATGGCTACACCTTC
CASSLLPELSYGYTF
>.|TRBJ1-5|TRBV12-3/TRBV12-4|.
TGTGCCAGCAGTGGGACGGACTGGGATCAGCCCCAGCATTTT
CASSGTDWDQPQHF
>TRBD1|TRBJ2-5|TRBV6-1|many
TGTGCCAGCACCAAAACGGGGACAGAGAAACCAGAGACCCAGTACTTC
CASTKTGTEKPETQYF
>.|TRBJ1-1|TRBV29-1|.
TGCAGCGCTAACAGGATCATGAACACTGATGCTTTCTTT
CSANRIMNTDAFF
>.|TRBJ2-7|TRBV7-8|many
TGTGCCAGCAGCTTCATGACACAGATGGACGAGCAGTACTTC
CASSFMTQMDEQYF
>.|TRBJ1-2|TRBV2|.
TGTGCCAGCAGTGAAAGGTTCAACTATGGCTACACCTTC
CASSERFNYGYTF
>.|TRBJ2-2|TRBV19|.
TGTGCCAGTAGTATTGAAGCGAGCCAACCGAACACCGGGGAGCTGTTTTTT
CASSIEASQPNTGELFF
>TRBD2|TRBJ2-7|TRBV11-2|many
TGTGCCAGCAGCTCCGTACGGGGGGGGATTTACGAGCAGTACTTC
CASSSVRGGIYEQYF
>.|TRBJ2-7|TRBV7-9|many
TGTGCCAGCAGCGCCACGAGCTACGAGCAGTACTTC
CASSATSYEQYF
>.|TRBJ2-5|TRBV12-3/TRBV12-4|few
TGTGCCAGCACATTGCGCAGGGGTGAGGGTGAGACCCAGTACTTC
CASTLRRGEGETQYF
>TRBD2|TRBJ2-1|TRBV5-1|few
TGCGCCAGCAGCCTTCTAGCGGGGGGGCATAATGAGCAGTTCTTC
CASSLLAGGHNEQFF
>.|TRBJ1-4|TRBV2|many
TGTGCCAGCAGTGACCAGGGGAGTGAAAAACTGTTTTTT
CASSDQGSEKLFF
>.|TRBJ2-7|TRBV6-2/TRBV6-3|.
TGTGCCAGCAGTGCCGGGACACAGACCTACGAGCAGTACTTC
CASSAGTQTYEQYF
>TRBD2|TRBJ2-5|TRBV12-5|many
TGTGCTAGTGGTGCACCCCGGGGGGAGGAGACCCAGTACTTC
CASGAPRGEETQYF
>TRBD1|TRBJ1-2|TRBV3-1|few
TGTGCCAGCAGCCAAGGGACAGGCGGCGGCTACACCTTC
CASSQGTGGGYTF
>.|TRBJ2-7|TRBV20-1|many
TGCAGTGCTAGAGCGGTTACTGGCTGGGTCGAGGGTGAGCAGTACTTC
CSARAVTGWVEGEQYF
>TRBD1|TRBJ1-2|TRBV28|many
TGTGCCAGCAGTTATGCAGAAGGCAGGGGGTATGGCTACACCTTC
CASSYAEGRGYGYTF
>TRBD1|TRBJ1-1|TRBV5-1|.
TGCGCCAGCAGTTCGGGACAGGGCTCGGTAATTTCGGGGTACACTGAAGCTTTCTTT
CASSSGQGSVISGYTEAFF
>TRBD1|TRBJ1-6|TRBV7-3|few
TGTGCCAGCAGCTGGGGACAGAGTACTTCACCCCTCCACTTT
CASSWGQSTSPLHF
>TRBD2|TRBJ2-5|TRBV11-1|.
TGTGCCAGCAGCTTCGGACTAGCGGGCTTGGGGGTACAAGAGACCCAGTACTTC
CASSFGLAGLGVQETQYF
>.|TRBJ1-1|TRBV6-2/TRBV6-3|few
TGTGCCAGCAGTGATGACACTCTCGAAGCTTTCTTT
CASSDDTLEAFF
>TRBD1|TRBJ1-1|TRBV6-5|many
TGTGCCAGCAGTTACTCGAACAGGGGGACTGAAGCTTTCTTT
CASSYSNRGTEAFF
>.|TRBJ1-1|TRBV28|many
TGTGCCAGCGAAGAGGCCAAGGGGGGGTACACTGAAGCTTTCTTT
CASEEAKGGYTEAFF
>TRBD2|TRBJ2-5|TRBV12-3/TRBV12-4|.
TGTGCCAGCAGTAATATAGCGGGGGGCCCACAAGAGACCCAGTACTTC
CASSNIAGGPQETQYF
>.|TRBJ2-5|TRBV27|.
TGTGCCAGCAGTCCACGTTCGGGCCAAGAGACCCAGTACTTC
CASSPRSGQETQYF